Included here is one TCR beta chain sequence, with context. The data derive from a study of OX40 agonist ivuxolimab in advanced cancers. Produced via immunoSEQ multiplex PCR; TCRdb's table is partial and in-frame only. The data contain about 27,000 clones, approximately 81% of them singletons. The specimen was CD4+ or CD8+ T cells sorted from blood, collected in a trial of the OX40 agonist ivuxolimab. The receptor was isolated from an adult with an advanced solid tumor such as melanoma, head and neck, liver or kidney cancer.

CDR3 residues: CATQDGKEKLFF. DNA of the CDR3: TGTGCCACTCAGGACGGGAAGGAAAAACTGTTTTTT. The chain uses TRBV15 and TRBJ1-4; D gene uncertain. Germline CDR1 is LNHNV and CDR2 is YYDKDF (reference sequence). Trimming took off 9 bases at V and 8 bases at J, with 13 bases between the two ends. The CDR3 consists of 12 residues.